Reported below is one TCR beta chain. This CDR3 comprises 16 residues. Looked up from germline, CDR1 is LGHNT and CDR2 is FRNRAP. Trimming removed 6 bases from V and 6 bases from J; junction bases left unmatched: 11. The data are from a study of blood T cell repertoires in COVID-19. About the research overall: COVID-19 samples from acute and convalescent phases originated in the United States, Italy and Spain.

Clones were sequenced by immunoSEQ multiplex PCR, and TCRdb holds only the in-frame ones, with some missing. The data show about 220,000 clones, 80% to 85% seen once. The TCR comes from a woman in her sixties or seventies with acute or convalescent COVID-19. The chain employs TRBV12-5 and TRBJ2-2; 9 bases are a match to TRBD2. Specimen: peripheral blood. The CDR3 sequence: CASGSSAGGPAGELFF. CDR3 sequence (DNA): TGTGCTAGTGGCTCTTCGGCGGGGGGGCCCGCCGGGGAGCTGTTTTTT.